These 3 T cell receptor beta chains came from one sample sequenced in a study of monozygotic twins with inflammatory bowel disease. After re-calling the 5' RACE reads, TCRdb lists one entry per CDR3 protein, DNA absent. This listing includes some 170,000 distinct CDR3 sequences. Specimen: blood. The receptor source for this set is a human donor with ulcerative colitis or Crohn's disease, or a healthy co-twin of an affected twin (not recorded which).

The chain carries TRBV6-5 and TRBJ2-7. Germline V gene sequence: CDR1 MNHEY, CDR2 SVGAGI. The CDR3 runs 13 residues. CDR3 sequence reads: CASSQSPAYEQYF.

The CDR3 loop is CASSFRDSYNSPLHF. V is TRBV5-1 and J is TRBJ1-6; as DNA is missing, the TRBD1 call by TCRdb cannot be tested. There are 15 residues in the CDR3. CDR1 SGHRS and CDR2 YFSETQ come from the germline V gene.

The V call is TRBV6-5, the J call TRBJ2-1; there is no DNA to check the TCRdb D call of TRBD1. The germline V gene encodes CDR1 MNHEY and CDR2 SVGAGI. The CDR3 is 14 amino acids. CDR3 sequence: CASSLGQTLDEQFF.